The 7 T cell receptor beta chains presented below share a single source sample, sequenced in a study of T cell changes during pregnancy in multiple sclerosis. Some clones are missing from TCRdb's copy, which holds only in-frame ones; the method was immunoSEQ multiplex PCR. The sample lists approximately 30,000 clones, more than 85% occurring once. The sample here was CD4+ T cells from peripheral blood mononuclear cells, taken after pregnancy. Source of these receptors: a female donor with multiple sclerosis, enrolled in a pregnancy study.

This chain connects TRBV27 to TRBJ2-5; a possible D gene is TRBD1 (5 bases). The V end was cut by 0 bases, the J end by 5 bases, with 13 bases between. The germline gives CDR1 MNHEY, CDR2 SMNVEV (reference sequence). The CDR3 has 15 residues. The CDR3 nucleotides are TGTGCCAGCAGTTTATCGCCCAGGGTTGCTGAGACCCAGTACTTC. Translating it yields CASSLSPRVAETQYF.

The count of this clone is one. The chain is built from TRBV5-1 and TRBJ2-2, with TRBD1 matching 9 bases. The CDR3 is made up of 16 amino acids. Germline CDR1 SGHRS, CDR2 YFSETQ. Unmatched junction bases numbered 2, after V lost 1 base and J lost 1 base. Here the CDR3 reads CASSLSTGGNTGELFF. DNA of the CDR3: TGCGCCAGCAGCTTGTCGACAGGGGGGAACACCGGGGAGCTGTTTTTT.

The chain joins TRBV6-6 to TRBJ2-5; 8 nucleotides match TRBD1. The V segment lost 8 bases and the J segment 3 bases; nucleotides outside the gene matches: 8. There are 14 residues in the CDR3. Germline V lookup: CDR1 MNHNY, CDR2 SVGAGI (reference sequence). DNA for the CDR3: TGTGCCAGCGGGAGACAGGGGCTCAAAGAGACCCAGTACTTC. Translating gives CASGRQGLKETQYF.

The chain has TRBV12-5 and TRBJ1-2, with 9 bases that match TRBD1. Germline trimming cut 4 bases from V and 7 bases from J; bases unmatched to any gene: 10. This CDR3 is built from 15 residues. Germline CDR1 is LGHNT and CDR2 is FRNRAP. CDR3 amino acids: CASGSPQQGASGYTF. As DNA, the CDR3 is TGTGCTAGTGGTTCGCCGCAACAGGGGGCTTCTGGCTACACCTTC.

This rearrangement joins TRBV5-5 to TRBJ2-5, with D unresolved. V dropped 1 base and J dropped 10 bases, with 11 bases sitting between them. The CDR3 spans 12 residues. Germline CDR1 reads SGHKS; CDR2 reads YYEKEE (reference sequence). CDR3 region: CASSLLIRDQYF. CDR3 bases: TGTGCCAGCAGCTTGCTCATTCGCGACCAGTACTTC.

This rearrangement joins TRBV6-5 to TRBJ2-2; TRBD2 aligns across 10 bases. Trimming at V came to 10 bases and at J to 4 bases, leaving 9 bases not matched to a gene. This CDR3 spans 15 amino acids. CDR1 and CDR2 from the germline V gene are MNHEY and SVGAGI. Here the CDR3 reads CATTQLAGITGELFF. The CDR3 region has the DNA TGTGCCACGACCCAACTAGCGGGAATCACCGGGGAGCTGTTTTTT.

The chain combines TRBV2 with TRBJ1-5, with TRBD1 matching 9 bases. V gave up 8 bases and J gave up 6 bases; unmatched junction bases: 8. Germline CDR1 and CDR2: SNHLY and FYNNEI. This CDR3 comprises 14 residues. CDR3 nucleotides: TGTGCCAGCTCGGACAGGGGTAGGAGTCAGCCCCAGCATTTT. Encoded protein: CASSDRGRSQPQHF.